This is a list of T cell receptor beta chains from one sample in a study of patients and donors after allogeneic stem cell transplantation. TCRdb analysed the RT-PCR reads with MiXCR anew, one entry per CDR3 protein. The sample includes about 72,000 distinct CDR3 sequences, 26% of them seen just once. The sequenced sample consisted of blood, either unsorted or a sorted T cell fraction (not recorded which). The receptors derive from a human donor who was either an allogeneic HSCT recipient or a stem cell or donor lymphocyte infusion donor (not recorded which). It is not recorded whose cells these are; they may come from a transplant donor. CDR3s include the opening cysteine and the closing phenylalanine or tryptophan. D genes are given only for firm matches. The size field is filled for only some rows; it gives once, few, many or a size class.

d_call,clone_size,v_call,j_call,cdr3_aa,cdr3_nt
-,-,TRBV27,TRBJ1-2,CASSSLDLGDNYGYTF,TGTGCCAGCAGTTCCTTAGATCTAGGGGATAACTATGGCTACACCTTC
-,-,TRBV6-1,TRBJ2-5,CASSEMLGGGYLPETQYF,TGTGCCAGCAGTGAAATGCTGGGTGGGGGCTACCTGCCAGAGACCCAGTACTTC
-,-,TRBV7-4,TRBJ2-5,CASSLVTGNQETQYF,TGTGCCAGCAGCTTAGTAACAGGGAATCAAGAGACCCAGTACTTC
-,-,TRBV18,TRBJ2-7,CASSPQGSGYEQYF,TGTGCCAGCTCACCACAGGGATCGGGTTACGAGCAGTACTTC
TRBD2,-,TRBV7-6,TRBJ2-3,CASSLYSGGTDTQYF,TGTGCCAGCAGCTTGTATAGCGGGGGCACAGATACGCAGTATTTT
TRBD1,few,TRBV20-1,TRBJ2-3,CSATGQGVSTDTQYF,TGCAGTGCTACGGGACAGGGGGTGAGCACAGATACGCAGTACTTT
-,few,TRBV6-2/TRBV6-3,TRBJ2-7,CASSYSFYEQYF,TGTGCCAGCAGTTACTCCTTTTACGAGCAGTACTTC
-,-,TRBV6-1,TRBJ2-3,CASSERGLGAGYTDTQYF,TGTGCCAGCAGTGAACGGGGTCTTGGGGCAGGGTACACAGATACGCAGTATTTT
-,-,TRBV7-6,TRBJ2-4,CASSQGSVNIQYF,TGTGCCAGCAGCCAGGGATCTGTAAACATTCAGTACTTC
TRBD2,few,TRBV9,TRBJ2-7,CASSVREGYEQYF,TGTGCCAGCAGCGTCCGGGAGGGCTACGAGCAGTACTTC
-,many,TRBV18,TRBJ1-4,CASSRERGSEKLFF,TGTGCCAGCTCACGAGAGCGGGGGTCAGAAAAACTGTTTTTT
-,-,TRBV28,TRBJ2-3,CASTFWADTDTQYF,TGTGCCAGCACCTTCTGGGCTGACACAGATACGCAGTATTTT
-,many,TRBV18,TRBJ1-5,CASSPGSDQPQHF,TGTGCCAGCTCACCGGGATCAGATCAGCCCCAGCATTTT
TRBD1,-,TRBV7-2,TRBJ1-2,CASSLGRGPNYGYTF,TGTGCCAGCAGCTTAGGCAGGGGGCCTAACTATGGCTACACCTTC
TRBD2,-,TRBV12-3/TRBV12-4,TRBJ2-1,CASSLILAKSYNEQFF,TGTGCCAGCAGTCTGATACTAGCGAAGTCCTACAATGAGCAGTTCTTC
TRBD2,once,TRBV2,TRBJ2-3,CASRDSGGAGDTRYF,TGTGCCAGCAGAGATAGCGGGGGGGCCGGAGATACGCGGTATTTT
TRBD2,-,TRBV12-3/TRBV12-4,TRBJ2-1,CASIWGRAYNEQFF,TGTGCCAGCATTTGGGGGAGGGCTTACAATGAGCAGTTCTTC
-,-,TRBV12-3/TRBV12-4,TRBJ2-1,CASRVRSYNEQFF,TGTGCCAGCAGGGTCAGGTCCTACAATGAGCAGTTCTTC
-,-,TRBV3-1,TRBJ2-7,CASSPTGTYEQYF,TGTGCCAGCAGCCCAACGGGGACCTACGAGCAGTACTTC
-,once,TRBV3-1,TRBJ1-5,CASSQDYSNQPQHF,TGTGCCAGCAGCCAGGACTATAGCAATCAGCCCCAGCATTTT
-,-,TRBV5-1,TRBJ2-3,CASSFPAGATDTQYF,TGCGCCAGCAGCTTCCCAGCGGGTGCCACAGATACGCAGTATTTT
-,-,TRBV19,TRBJ1-4,CASSIRGQEYGKLFF,TGTGCCAGTAGTATACGAGGGCAGGAGTATGGAAAACTGTTTTTT
TRBD1,-,TRBV6-1,TRBJ1-2,CASRRTGGSYGYTF,TGTGCCAGCAGAAGGACAGGGGGTTCCTATGGCTACACCTTC
TRBD1,few,TRBV20-1,TRBJ1-1,CSARDGDRSEAFF,TGCAGTGCTAGAGATGGGGACAGAAGTGAAGCTTTCTTT
-,few,TRBV3-1,TRBJ1-1,CASSQATGTSFWNTEAFF,TGTGCCAGCAGCCAAGCTACCGGGACATCGTTCTGGAACACTGAAGCTTTCTTT
-,-,TRBV5-1,TRBJ2-6,CASSLLLGSGANVLTF,TGCGCCAGCAGCTTGCTTCTGGGCTCTGGGGCCAACGTCCTGACTTTC
TRBD1,few,TRBV4-3,TRBJ2-5,CASSLAGGGIETQYF,TGCGCCAGCAGCCTAGCAGGGGGCGGGATTGAGACCCAGTACTTC
-,-,TRBV5-5,TRBJ2-1,CASSLGGGDEQFF,TGTGCCAGCAGCCTGGGGGGAGGTGATGAGCAGTTCTTC
-,few,TRBV7-9,TRBJ1-1,CASSQSGGANTEAFF,TGTGCCAGCAGCCAAAGCGGGGGGGCGAACACTGAAGCTTTCTTT
TRBD2,-,TRBV12-3/TRBV12-4,TRBJ2-3,CASSWGGIDTQYF,TGTGCCAGCAGTTGGGGGGGTATTGATACGCAGTATTTT
-,-,TRBV14,TRBJ1-2,CASSQDFGSYGYTF,TGTGCCAGCAGCCAAGATTTTGGGTCCTATGGCTACACCTTC
-,once,TRBV5-1,TRBJ2-5,CASSTGETQYF,TGCGCCAGCAGCACCGGGGAGACCCAGTACTTC
-,-,TRBV5-1,TRBJ1-4,CASSSRGATNEKLFF,TGCGCCAGCAGCTCCCGGGGGGCAACTAATGAAAAACTGTTTTTT
-,-,TRBV16,TRBJ1-5,CASSQSGGTDQPQHF,TGTGCCAGCAGCCAATCGGGGGGGACGGATCAGCCCCAGCATTTT
TRBD2,-,TRBV9,TRBJ2-1,CASSLRGVLYNEQFF,TGTGCCAGCAGCTTGCGGGGGGTCCTCTACAATGAGCAGTTCTTC
-,few,TRBV12-3/TRBV12-4,TRBJ1-6,CASRRTGNSPLHF,TGTGCCAGCAGACGAACTGGTAATTCACCCCTCCACTTT
-,-,TRBV3-1,TRBJ2-5,CASSQVVETQYF,TGTGCCAGCAGCCAAGTTGTGGAGACCCAGTACTTC
-,-,TRBV19,TRBJ1-1,CASRYPLTPEAFF,TGTGCCAGCAGATACCCCTTAACCCCTGAAGCTTTCTTT
-,-,TRBV3-1,TRBJ1-3,CASSPGHPLYSGNTIYF,TGTGCCAGCAGCCCGGGACACCCACTCTACTCTGGAAACACCATATATTTT
-,few,TRBV28,TRBJ1-2,CASSFPGTYGYTF,TGTGCCAGCAGTTTCCCAGGAACATATGGCTACACCTTC
TRBD1,many,TRBV12-3/TRBV12-4,TRBJ2-3,CASRPLRGQGIGTDTQYF,TGTGCCAGCAGGCCCCTCAGAGGACAGGGTATCGGCACAGATACGCAGTATTTT
-,once,TRBV3-1,TRBJ2-3,CASSPYGGSADTQYF,TGTGCCAGCAGCCCGTATGGGGGGTCCGCAGATACGCAGTATTTT
-,-,TRBV6-1,TRBJ1-2,CASSEPSFEYGYTF,TGTGCCAGCAGTGAACCCAGCTTTGAATATGGCTACACCTTC
-,few,TRBV20-1,TRBJ2-3,CSASLTKNLWGTDTQYF,TGCAGTGCTTCCCTTACAAAAAACCTCTGGGGAACAGATACGCAGTATTTT
TRBD1,few,TRBV29-1,TRBJ1-1,CSVDAGTGGSRGTEAFF,TGCAGCGTTGATGCAGGGACAGGGGGTTCAAGGGGAACTGAAGCTTTCTTT
TRBD1,-,TRBV29-1,TRBJ1-2,CSVETGAGDYGYTF,TGCAGCGTTGAGACAGGGGCAGGGGACTATGGCTACACCTTC
-,few,TRBV7-9,TRBJ1-1,CASTQLNTEAFF,TGTGCCAGCACCCAGCTGAACACTGAAGCTTTCTTT
-,few,TRBV20-1,TRBJ1-4,CSARDVGEKLFF,TGCAGTGCTAGAGATGTAGGTGAAAAACTGTTTTTT
TRBD2,-,TRBV28,TRBJ2-1,CASSSDERGTYNEQFF,TGTGCCAGCAGTTCGGATGAGCGGGGGACATACAATGAGCAGTTCTTC
TRBD1,-,TRBV7-8,TRBJ2-1,CASKGRDRGKSSYNEQFF,TGTGCCAGCAAGGGCCGGGACAGGGGAAAAAGCTCCTACAATGAGCAGTTCTTC
TRBD1,-,TRBV20-1,TRBJ2-1,CSALGQGDYNEQFF,TGCAGTGCTTTGGGACAGGGGGACTACAATGAGCAGTTCTTC
-,few,TRBV12-3/TRBV12-4,TRBJ1-1,CASSFSWGVAFF,TGTGCCAGCAGTTTTAGCTGGGGTGTGGCTTTCTTT